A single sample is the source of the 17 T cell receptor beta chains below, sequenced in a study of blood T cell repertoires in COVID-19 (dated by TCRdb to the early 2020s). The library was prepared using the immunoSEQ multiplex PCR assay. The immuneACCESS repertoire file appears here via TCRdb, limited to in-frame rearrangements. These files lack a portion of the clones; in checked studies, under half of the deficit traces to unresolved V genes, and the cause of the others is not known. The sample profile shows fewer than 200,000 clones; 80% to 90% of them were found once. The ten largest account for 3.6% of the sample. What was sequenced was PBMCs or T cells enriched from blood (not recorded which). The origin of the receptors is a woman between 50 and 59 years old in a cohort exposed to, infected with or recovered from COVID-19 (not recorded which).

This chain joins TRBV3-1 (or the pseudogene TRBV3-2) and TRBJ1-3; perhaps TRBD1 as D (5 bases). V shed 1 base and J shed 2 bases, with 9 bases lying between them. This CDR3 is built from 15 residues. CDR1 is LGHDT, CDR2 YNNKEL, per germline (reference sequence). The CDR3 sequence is CASSQGQSAGNTIYF. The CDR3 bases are TGTGCCAGCAGCCAAGGACAGTCAGCTGGAAACACCATATATTTT.

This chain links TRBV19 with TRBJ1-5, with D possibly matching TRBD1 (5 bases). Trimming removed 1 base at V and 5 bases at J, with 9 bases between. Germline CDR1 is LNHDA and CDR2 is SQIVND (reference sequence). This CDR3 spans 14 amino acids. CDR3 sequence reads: CASSIGGDYQPQHF. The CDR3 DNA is TGTGCCAGTAGTATAGGGGGGGATTATCAGCCCCAGCATTTT.

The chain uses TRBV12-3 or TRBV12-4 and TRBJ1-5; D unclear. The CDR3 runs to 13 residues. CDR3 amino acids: CATQAGSNQPQHF. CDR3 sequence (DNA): TGTGCTACACAAGCGGGGAGCAATCAGCCCCAGCATTTT.

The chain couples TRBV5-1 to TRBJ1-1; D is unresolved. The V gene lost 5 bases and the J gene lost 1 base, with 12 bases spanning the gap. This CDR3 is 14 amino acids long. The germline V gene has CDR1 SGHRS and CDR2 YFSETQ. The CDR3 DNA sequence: TGCGCCAGCAGTCCCCGTAAACAGAACACTGAAGCTTTCTTT. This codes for CASSPRKQNTEAFF.

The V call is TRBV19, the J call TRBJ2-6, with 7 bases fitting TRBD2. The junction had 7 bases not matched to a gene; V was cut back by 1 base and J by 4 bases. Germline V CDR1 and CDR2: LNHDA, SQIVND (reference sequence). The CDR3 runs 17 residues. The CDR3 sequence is CASSIGGGRSGANVLTF. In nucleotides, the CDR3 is TGTGCCAGTAGTATAGGGGGCGGGAGATCCGGGGCCAACGTCCTGACTTTC.

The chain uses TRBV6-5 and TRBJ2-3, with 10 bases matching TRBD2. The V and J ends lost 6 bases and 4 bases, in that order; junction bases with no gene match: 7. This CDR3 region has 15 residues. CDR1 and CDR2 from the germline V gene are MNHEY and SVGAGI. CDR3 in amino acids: CASRKSGGVADTQYF. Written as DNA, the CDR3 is TGTGCCAGCAGGAAGAGCGGGGGGGTAGCAGATACGCAGTATTTT.

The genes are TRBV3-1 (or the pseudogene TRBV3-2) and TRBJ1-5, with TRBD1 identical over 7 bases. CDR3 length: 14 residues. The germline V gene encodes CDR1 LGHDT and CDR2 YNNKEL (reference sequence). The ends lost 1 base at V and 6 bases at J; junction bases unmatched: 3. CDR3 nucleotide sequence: TGTGCCAGCAGCCAAGCCAGGGGGGTTCAGCCCCAGCATTTT. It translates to CASSQARGVQPQHF.

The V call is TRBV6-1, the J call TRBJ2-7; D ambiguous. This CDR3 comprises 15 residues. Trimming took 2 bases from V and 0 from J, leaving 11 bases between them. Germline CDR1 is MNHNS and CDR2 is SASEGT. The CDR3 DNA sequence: TGTGCCAGCAGTGAAATCCCAGCTAGCTCCTACGAGCAGTACTTC. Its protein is CASSEIPASSYEQYF.

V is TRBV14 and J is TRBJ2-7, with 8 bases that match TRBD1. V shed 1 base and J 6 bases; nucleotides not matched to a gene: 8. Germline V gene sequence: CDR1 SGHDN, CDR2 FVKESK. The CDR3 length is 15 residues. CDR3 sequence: CASSQVETGGLEQYF. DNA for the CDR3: TGTGCCAGCAGCCAAGTGGAAACAGGGGGTCTCGAGCAGTACTTC.

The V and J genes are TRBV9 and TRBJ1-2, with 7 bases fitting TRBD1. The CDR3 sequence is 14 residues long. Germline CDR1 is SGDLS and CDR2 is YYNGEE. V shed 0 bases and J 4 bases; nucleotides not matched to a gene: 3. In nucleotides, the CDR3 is TGTGCCAGCAGCGTAGACAGGGGCGTCTATGGCTACACCTTC. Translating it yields CASSVDRGVYGYTF.

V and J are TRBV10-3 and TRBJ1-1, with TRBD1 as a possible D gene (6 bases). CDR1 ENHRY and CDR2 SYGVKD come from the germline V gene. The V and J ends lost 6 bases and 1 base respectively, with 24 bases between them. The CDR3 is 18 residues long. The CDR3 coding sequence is TGTGCCATCAGGAAAACTTCTAACGCAGGGGTGGGGAACACTGAAGCTTTCTTT. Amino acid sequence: CAIRKTSNAGVGNTEAFF.

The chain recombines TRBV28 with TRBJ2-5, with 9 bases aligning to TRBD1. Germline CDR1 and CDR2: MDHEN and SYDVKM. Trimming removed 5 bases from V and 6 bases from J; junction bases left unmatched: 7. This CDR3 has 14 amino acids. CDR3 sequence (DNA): TGTGCCAGCAGTGCAACAGGGGGCAAAAAGACCCAGTACTTC. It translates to CASSATGGKKTQYF.

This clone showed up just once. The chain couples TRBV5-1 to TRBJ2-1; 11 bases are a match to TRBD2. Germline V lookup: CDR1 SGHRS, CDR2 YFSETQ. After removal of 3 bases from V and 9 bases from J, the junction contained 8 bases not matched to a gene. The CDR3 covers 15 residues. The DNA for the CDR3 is TGCGCCAGCAGCTCTGTAGCGGGGGGGCCAGGTGAGCAGTTCTTC. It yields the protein CASSSVAGGPGEQFF.

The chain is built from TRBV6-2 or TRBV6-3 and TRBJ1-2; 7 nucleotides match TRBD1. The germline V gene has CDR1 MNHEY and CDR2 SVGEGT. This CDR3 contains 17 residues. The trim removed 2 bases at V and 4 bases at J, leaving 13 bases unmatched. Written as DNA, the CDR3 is TGTGCCAGCAGTTACGTGGCAGGGGGAAAAACATCCTATGGCTACACCTTC. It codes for CASSYVAGGKTSYGYTF.

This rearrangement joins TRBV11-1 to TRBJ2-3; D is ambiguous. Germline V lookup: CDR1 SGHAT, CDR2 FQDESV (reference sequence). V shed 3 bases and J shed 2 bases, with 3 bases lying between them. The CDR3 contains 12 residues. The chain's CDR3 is CASSFITDTQYF. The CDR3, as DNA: TGTGCCAGCAGCTTCATCACAGATACGCAGTATTTT.

CDR3 loop: CASSPSTGLQETQYF. The DNA for the CDR3 is TGTGCCAGCAGCCCGTCGACGGGGTTACAAGAGACCCAGTACTTC. The rearrangement uses TRBV5-6 and TRBJ2-5, with D possibly being TRBD2 (5 bases). Trimming left V 4 bases short and J 2 bases short, with 15 bases between. The CDR3 is 15 amino acids. CDR1 is SGHDT and CDR2 is YYEEEE in the germline V gene.

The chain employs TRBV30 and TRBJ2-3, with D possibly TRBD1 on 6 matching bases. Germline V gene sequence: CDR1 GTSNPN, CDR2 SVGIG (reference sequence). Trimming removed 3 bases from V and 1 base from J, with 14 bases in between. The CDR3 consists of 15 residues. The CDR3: CAWSPLGARTDTQYF. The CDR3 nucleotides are TGTGCCTGGAGCCCCTTGGGGGCTCGCACAGATACGCAGTATTTT.